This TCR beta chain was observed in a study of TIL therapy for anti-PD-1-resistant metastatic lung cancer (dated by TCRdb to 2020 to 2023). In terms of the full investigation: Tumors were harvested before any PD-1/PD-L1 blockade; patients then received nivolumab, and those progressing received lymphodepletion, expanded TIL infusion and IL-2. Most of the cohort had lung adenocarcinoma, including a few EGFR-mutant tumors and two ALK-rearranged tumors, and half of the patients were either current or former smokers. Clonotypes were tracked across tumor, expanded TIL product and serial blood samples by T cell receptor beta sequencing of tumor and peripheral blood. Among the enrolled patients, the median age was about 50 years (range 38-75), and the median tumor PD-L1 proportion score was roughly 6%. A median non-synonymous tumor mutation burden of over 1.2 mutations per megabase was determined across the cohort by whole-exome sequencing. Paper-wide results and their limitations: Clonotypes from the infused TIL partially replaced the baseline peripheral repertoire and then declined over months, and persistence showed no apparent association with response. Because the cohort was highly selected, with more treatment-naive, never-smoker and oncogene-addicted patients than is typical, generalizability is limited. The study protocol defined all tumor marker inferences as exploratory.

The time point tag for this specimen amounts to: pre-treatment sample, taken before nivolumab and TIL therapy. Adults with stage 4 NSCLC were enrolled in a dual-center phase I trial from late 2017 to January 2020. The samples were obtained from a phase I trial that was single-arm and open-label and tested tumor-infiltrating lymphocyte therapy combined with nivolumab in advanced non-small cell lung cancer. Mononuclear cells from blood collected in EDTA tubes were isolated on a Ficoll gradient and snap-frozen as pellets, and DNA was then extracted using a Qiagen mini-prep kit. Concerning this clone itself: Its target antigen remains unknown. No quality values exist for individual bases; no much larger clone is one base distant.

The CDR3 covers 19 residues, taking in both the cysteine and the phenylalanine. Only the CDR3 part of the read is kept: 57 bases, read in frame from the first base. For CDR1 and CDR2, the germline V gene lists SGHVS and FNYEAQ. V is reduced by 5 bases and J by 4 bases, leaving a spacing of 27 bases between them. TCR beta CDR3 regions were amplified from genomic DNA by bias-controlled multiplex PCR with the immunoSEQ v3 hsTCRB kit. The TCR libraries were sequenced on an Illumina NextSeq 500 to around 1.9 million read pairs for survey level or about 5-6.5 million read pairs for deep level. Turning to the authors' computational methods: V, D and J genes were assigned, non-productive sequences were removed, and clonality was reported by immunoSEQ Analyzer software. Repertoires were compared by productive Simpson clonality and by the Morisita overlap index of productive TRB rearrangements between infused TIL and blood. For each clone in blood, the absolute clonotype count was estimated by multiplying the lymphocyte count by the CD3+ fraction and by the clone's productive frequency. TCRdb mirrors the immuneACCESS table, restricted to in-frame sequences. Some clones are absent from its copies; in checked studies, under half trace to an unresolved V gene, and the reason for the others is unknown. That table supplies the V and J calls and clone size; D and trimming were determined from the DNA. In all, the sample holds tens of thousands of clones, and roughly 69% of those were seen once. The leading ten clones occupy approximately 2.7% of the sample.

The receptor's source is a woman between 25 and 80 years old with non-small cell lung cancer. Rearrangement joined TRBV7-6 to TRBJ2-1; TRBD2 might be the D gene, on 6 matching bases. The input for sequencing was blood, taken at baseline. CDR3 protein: CASSNPSVWEKKRYNEQFF. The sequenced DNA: TGTGCCAGCAGCAACCCTAGCGTTTGGGAAAAAAAACGGTACAATGAGCAGTTCTTC.